This T cell receptor beta chain was sequenced for a study of blood T cell repertoires in COVID-19. Overall study: Material from acute and convalescent COVID-19 was sourced from the United States, Italy and Spain. PBMCs, B-cell-depleted T cells, or T cells provided the cDNA or gDNA that made up the material.

Germline CDR1 reads LNHNV; CDR2 reads YYDKDF (reference sequence). Trimming at V came to 9 bases and at J to 4 bases, leaving 12 bases not matched to a gene. The CDR3 runs to 14 residues. Original analysis: Amplifying reference gene primers gave estimates of nucleated cell counts. Assay used: immunoSEQ multiplex PCR; TCRdb lists only in-frame clones, some missing. V, J and clone size were drawn from that table, and D and trimming were deduced from the DNA. This repertoire shows about 160,000 clones, roughly 93% found once; its top ten account for over 3.5%. The chain is built from TRBV15 and TRBJ2-7; TRBD1 aligns across 7 bases. This receptor was identified in a woman in her 50s with acute or convalescent COVID-19. Input material: peripheral blood. The CDR3 nucleotides are TGTGCCACGTCTCCTCCCGGGACAGCTTACGAGCAGTACTTC. It codes for CATSPPGTAYEQYF.